This TCR beta chain comes out of a study of blood T cell repertoires in COVID-19. Overall study: PBMCs, B-cell-depleted T cells, or T cells provided the cDNA or gDNA that made up the material.

Libraries were prepared by immunoSEQ multiplex PCR; TCRdb keeps only in-frame clonotypes and omits some of them. Of about 98,000 clones in the sample, roughly 80% were seen once. The CDR3 totals 14 residues. CDR1 is SGHTA and CDR2 is FQGNSA in the germline V gene. Trimming shortened V by 5 bases and J by 2 bases, and 12 bases separated the two germline ends. The sequence was obtained from a woman of 80 years or more with acute or convalescent COVID-19. The genes are TRBV7-2 and TRBJ1-2; D remains ambiguous. Sequences were obtained from peripheral blood. CDR3 nucleotide sequence: TGTGCCAGCAGCCAAACCGCAGTAAACTATGGCTACACCTTC. Protein sequence: CASSQTAVNYGYTF.